The 24 T cell receptor beta chains below all came from one sample that was sequenced in a study of early T cells in non-severe SARS-CoV-2 infection. From the 5' RACE reads, TCRdb called clonotypes with MiXCR, one entry per CDR3 protein. The sample shows 85,000 to 120,000 distinct CDR3 sequences, 10% to 15% of them seen only once. Sequencing used whole blood. The receptors shown here come from an adult who was a healthcare worker with PCR-confirmed SARS-CoV-2 infection or an uninfected control (not recorded which).

The chain joins TRBV5-1 to TRBJ2-1; D is unresolved. Trimming left V 1 base short and J 5 bases short, with 10 bases between. The CDR3 length is 14 residues. Per germline, CDR1 SGHRS and CDR2 YFSETQ. The CDR3 bases are TGCGCCAGCAGCTTGCGGGCGTCGGACAATGAGCAGTTCTTC. Translation gives CASSLRASDNEQFF.

This clonotype was detected many times. CDR3 residues: CASSLPDREAFF. In DNA form, the CDR3 reads TGTGCCAGCAGTTTGCCTGACCGCGAAGCTTTCTTT. The genes are TRBV28 and TRBJ1-1; no reliable D call. CDR3 size: 12 residues. V gave up 3 bases and J gave up 8 bases, with 10 bases separating them. Germline loops: CDR1 MDHEN, CDR2 SYDVKM.

The chain couples TRBV9 to TRBJ2-7; 7 bases match TRBD2. The CDR3 sequence is 15 residues long. The V gene's germline CDR1 is SGDLS and CDR2 YYNGEE. Trimming at V came to 0 bases and at J to 5 bases, leaving 8 bases not matched to a gene. For the CDR3, the DNA is TGTGCCAGCAGCGTAGGGACTAGTGGTGGGGACGAGCAGTACTTC. As protein: CASSVGTSGGDEQYF.

The rearrangement uses TRBV27 and TRBJ1-1; D not certain. Trimming cost V 7 bases and J 2 bases, with 11 bases left between them. The CDR3 runs to 13 residues. The germline V gene encodes CDR1 MNHEY and CDR2 SMNVEV (reference sequence). The CDR3 sequence is CASMGRRNTEAFF. As DNA, the CDR3 is TGTGCCAGCATGGGCCGGAGAAACACTGAAGCTTTCTTT.

This sequence joins TRBV5-1 and TRBJ2-3, with unresolved D. The germline V gene encodes CDR1 SGHRS and CDR2 YFSETQ. CDR3 length equals 13 residues. Trimming removed 6 bases at V and 2 bases at J, with 10 bases between. The DNA of the CDR3 is TGCGCCAGCAAAGCCAGCGACACAGATACGCAGTATTTT. It translates to CASKASDTDTQYF.

The gene calls are TRBV7-9 and TRBJ1-1; D is uncertain. Germline CDR1 reads SEHNR; CDR2 reads FQNEAQ (reference sequence). V dropped 0 bases and J dropped 6 bases, with 11 bases sitting between them. This CDR3 comprises 14 residues. The CDR3 DNA sequence: TGTGCCAGCAGCTTAGCCGGGGATCGTTCTGAAGCTTTCTTT. Protein sequence: CASSLAGDRSEAFF.

This clonotype has just a few counts. The CDR3 sequence is CASSSPRVPQYF. In nucleotides, the CDR3 is TGTGCCAGCAGTTCTCCTCGCGTTCCGCAGTATTTT. This sequence joins TRBV6-2 or TRBV6-3 and TRBJ2-3; no clear D. The CDR3 runs 12 residues. CDR1 and CDR2 from the germline V gene are MNHEY and SVGEGT. The V end was cut by 4 bases, the J end by 10 bases, with 12 bases between.

This clonotype has only a few counts. The chain has TRBV11-2 and TRBJ2-2, with D perhaps matching TRBD2 (5 bases). Germline assignment: CDR1 SGHAT and CDR2 FQNNGV. V dropped 5 bases and J dropped 5 bases, with 15 bases sitting between them. The CDR3 length is 15 residues. This chain's CDR3 is CASSPKVSGTGELFF. CDR3 DNA sequence: TGTGCCAGCAGCCCCAAAGTGAGCGGTACCGGGGAGCTGTTTTTT.

This clonotype was detected ten times or more. The genes are TRBV20-1 and TRBJ1-5, with no clear D. V lost 2 bases and J lost 2, with 13 bases in between. CDR3 length: 15 residues. Germline lookup yields CDR1 DFQATT and CDR2 SNEGSKA (reference sequence). CDR3 coding DNA: TGCAGTGCTAGACCCCCCGGTGGAGGCAATCAGCCCCAGCATTTT. Translating it yields CSARPPGGGNQPQHF.

Concerning this clonotype: A much bigger clone sits one base away, suggesting this may be a read error. The chain has TRBV19 and TRBJ1-2, with D unclear. V was pared by 8 bases and J by 4 bases, with 14 bases between. This CDR3 region has 13 residues. The germline V gene encodes CDR1 LNHDA and CDR2 SQIVND (reference sequence). The CDR3 region is CASLKRLPYGYTF. The CDR3 DNA sequence: TGTGCCAGTTTGAAGCGCCTGCCCTATGGCTACACCTTC.

This clonotype has more than one count but fewer than ten. The chain employs TRBV20-1 and TRBJ2-1; the D gene is possibly TRBD2 (6 bases). The CDR3 runs to 14 residues. From germline, CDR1 is DFQATT and CDR2 SNEGSKA (reference sequence). V gave up 3 bases and J gave up 7 bases, with 16 bases separating them. The CDR3 here is CSARSVAVVNEQFF. CDR3 sequence (DNA): TGCAGTGCTAGGTCGGTAGCGGTAGTTAATGAGCAGTTCTTC.

This clonotype showed up just a few times. The chain links TRBV6-5 to TRBJ2-7, with TRBD1 matching over 9 bases. In germline, CDR1 is MNHEY, CDR2 SVGAGI. This CDR3 has 17 amino acids. V was clipped by 0 bases and J by 0 bases; unmatched bases: 6. The CDR3 DNA follows: TGTGCCAGCAGTTACTCGAAAGGGACAGGGAGCTCCTACGAGCAGTACTTC. It specifies CASSYSKGTGSSYEQYF.

The gene calls are TRBV12-3 or TRBV12-4 and TRBJ2-1; TRBD1 agrees at 8 bases. CDR3 length: 14 amino acids. V shed 7 bases, J shed 1 base, and the junction held 3 bases outside the gene matches. CDR3 sequence (DNA): TGTGCCAGCACCGGACAGGGATCCTACAATGAGCAGTTCTTC. It yields the protein CASTGQGSYNEQFF.

This chain connects TRBV7-2 to TRBJ2-1; 9 bases align to TRBD2. The CDR3 spans 13 residues. Germline assignment: CDR1 SGHTA and CDR2 FQGNSA. Unmatched junction bases numbered 2, after V lost 1 base and J lost 10 bases. CDR3 sequence: CASSLEREDEQFF. The DNA of the CDR3 is TGTGCCAGCAGCTTAGAGCGGGAGGACGAGCAGTTCTTC.

This clonotype was detected many times. The chain combines TRBV28 with TRBJ2-2; D is possibly TRBD2 (5 bases). CDR1 and CDR2 (germline): MDHEN, SYDVKM. V was shortened by 6 bases and J by 5 bases, with 16 bases between the two germline ends. The CDR3 loop spans 15 amino acids. The CDR3 DNA is TGTGCCAGCAGCCGGCTCCAAGCGGCAACCGGGGAGCTGTTTTTT. Translated: CASSRLQAATGELFF.

This chain connects TRBV3-1 to TRBJ2-1; TRBD2 matches 7 bases. V lost 1 base, J lost 0 bases, and 12 bases stayed unmatched. This CDR3 comprises 19 residues. The germline CDR1 and CDR2 sequences are LGHDT and YNNKEL (reference sequence). CDR3 in DNA: TGTGCCAGCAGCCAAGGGGGCTTAGCGGGCAGCTTCTCCTACAATGAGCAGTTCTTC. This sequence encodes CASSQGGLAGSFSYNEQFF.

With respect to this clonotype: A much larger clonotype is one base distant, so this may be a read error. This chain uses TRBV5-4 with TRBJ2-3, with D unresolved. The CDR3 loop spans 14 amino acids. Germline loops: CDR1 SGHNT, CDR2 YYREEE (reference sequence). The ends were cut back, 0 bases at V and 3 bases at J, with 8 bases in the middle. CDR3 amino acids: CASSLGRTTDTQYF. For the CDR3, the DNA is TGTGCCAGCAGCTTGGGTCGTACAACAGATACGCAGTATTTT.

This clonotype was counted at least ten times. The chain employs TRBV20-1 and TRBJ1-2; perhaps TRBD1 as D (6 bases). The germline V and J ends were trimmed by 6 bases and 5 bases, with 16 bases remaining between them. The germline V gene has CDR1 DFQATT and CDR2 SNEGSKA (reference sequence). The CDR3 is made up of 13 amino acids. In DNA form, the CDR3 reads TGCAGTGCGGGTGACAGGCTTGAGTATGGCTACACCTTC. Its translation: CSAGDRLEYGYTF.

This clonotype was observed a handful of times. At one end the junction does not follow the germline gene, possibly because of a read error. V gene TRBV4-3 combines with J gene TRBJ2-3; 11 positions match TRBD2. CDR1 is LGHNA, CDR2 YSLEER, per germline. There are 15 residues in the CDR3. CDR3 DNA sequence: TGCGCCAGCAGCCCAACTAGCGGGAGCACAGATATGCAGTATTTT. Protein sequence: CASSPTSGSTDMQYF.

The sample holds a few counts of this clonotype. J is TRBJ1-6 and V is TRBV6-5; D gene ambiguous. CDR1 is MNHEY and CDR2 is SVGAGI in the germline V gene. V was trimmed by 2 bases and J by 9 bases, leaving 8 bases between them. This CDR3 has 13 residues. CDR3 protein: CASSYESSSPLHF. The CDR3 DNA reads TGTGCCAGCAGTTACGAGTCTAGTTCACCCCTCCACTTT.

The J gene is TRBJ1-5, the V gene TRBV6-2 or TRBV6-3; the D gene is possibly TRBD1 (5 bases). The V end lost 7 bases, the J end lost 6 bases, and 19 bases lay between the germline ends. This CDR3 is built from 15 residues. The V gene's germline CDR1 is MNHEY and CDR2 SVGEGT. This CDR3 reads CASTKVGGFSQPQHF. The CDR3, as DNA: TGTGCCAGCACCAAGGTGGGGGGTTTCTCTCAGCCCCAGCATTTT.

This clonotype was detected many times. The chain carries TRBV19 and TRBJ1-5; D not certain. Deletions cut 7 bases from V and 0 bases from J, with 16 bases between. Germline assignment: CDR1 LNHDA and CDR2 SQIVND (reference sequence). The CDR3 is 16 amino acids. The CDR3 DNA reads as TGTGCCAGTATGTCGAGGGAGGGCCATAGCAATCAGCCCCAGCATTTT. Encoded protein: CASMSREGHSNQPQHF.

The V call is TRBV10-3, the J call TRBJ2-2; 13 positions agree with TRBD2. CDR1 is ENHRY, CDR2 SYGVKD, per germline. V shed 9 bases, J shed 2 bases, and the junction held 12 bases outside the gene matches. This CDR3 has 18 residues. CDR3 amino acids: CAMGPGTSGNLNTGELFF. In DNA, the CDR3 is TGTGCCATGGGTCCCGGGACTAGCGGGAACTTAAACACCGGGGAGCTGTTTTTT.

The V call is TRBV11-2, the J call TRBJ2-1; no clear D. The CDR3 has 17 amino acids. The germline gives CDR1 SGHAT, CDR2 FQNNGV. The V end was cut by 3 bases, the J end by 0 bases, with 15 bases between. CDR3 in DNA: TGTGCCAGCAGCTTCGGTGGTCTCACGAGCTCCTACAATGAGCAGTTCTTC. Its translation is CASSFGGLTSSYNEQFF.